Listed below are T cell receptor beta chains from one sample, sequenced in a study of chemoradiotherapy in HPV16-positive cancers. Assay used: immunoSEQ multiplex PCR; TCRdb lists only in-frame clones, some missing. The repertoire consists of 850 to 1,200 clones, with over 75% occurring once and the leading ten covering 5.5% to 7%. This material consisted of tumor tissue, taken from a patient who underwent chemoradiotherapy. Receptors originate from a human donor with HPV-associated anogenital cancer. Each CDR3 is given with its conserved first and last residue. The D gene is left open where the match is weak. Clone size is given for some rows only: seen once, a few or many times, or a class if the clone is expanded.

D gene	V gene	J gene	clone size	CDR3 protein	CDR3 DNA
.	TRBV6-6	TRBJ2-3	.	CASSLSTGSTDTQYF	TGTGCCAGCAGCCTCTCGACAGGAAGCACAGATACGCAGTATTTT
.	TRBV28	TRBJ2-2	.	CASSFGQQGQKNTGELFF	TGTGCCAGCAGTTTCGGTCAGCAGGGCCAGAAGAACACCGGGGAGCTGTTTTTT
.	TRBV5-4	TRBJ2-2	.	CASSLDPGTNTGELFF	TGTGCCAGCAGCTTGGATCCAGGGACGAACACCGGGGAGCTGTTTTTT
.	TRBV19	TRBJ2-1	.	CASSIHIKTGSYNEQFF	TGTGCCAGTAGTATACACATAAAAACCGGCTCCTACAATGAGCAGTTCTTC
.	TRBV25-1	TRBJ1-5	.	CASSEGKGPSNQPQHF	TGTGCCAGCAGTGAAGGTAAAGGGCCCAGCAATCAGCCCCAGCATTTT
.	TRBV2	TRBJ1-5	few	CASTPDRNNQPQHF	TGTGCCAGCACCCCAGACAGGAACAATCAGCCCCAGCATTTT
.	TRBV2	TRBJ2-3	once	CASAPFGTEQYF	TGTGCCAGCGCCCCCTTCGGGACGGAGCAGTATTTT
.	TRBV28	TRBJ1-6	.	CASSSHSPLHF	TGTGCCAGCAGTTCCCATTCACCCCTCCACTTT
.	TRBV14	TRBJ2-3	.	CASSQYPDGPQYF	TGTGCCAGCAGCCAATACCCCGATGGGCCGCAGTATTTT
.	TRBV7-2	TRBJ2-6	.	CASSGKAQSRANVLTF	TGTGCCAGCAGCGGTAAAGCACAAAGTCGGGCCAACGTCCTGACTTTC
.	TRBV5-1	TRBJ1-4	few	CASSFQQGRTEKLFF	TGCGCCAGCAGCTTCCAACAGGGTCGGACTGAAAAACTGTTTTTT
TRBD1	TRBV19	TRBJ1-2	.	CASRPRTGSGYTF	TGTGCCAGTAGACCTAGGACAGGGAGCGGCTACACCTTC